The TCR beta chain under discussion was sequenced for a study of long-term antiretroviral therapy in people with HIV. Study-level findings and limits: Unavailable data included ART adherence, viral resistance and therapy changes (switches in treatment).

The authors ran the immunoSEQ assay, v3.0, at survey level. Assay used: immunoSEQ multiplex PCR; TCRdb lists only in-frame clones, some missing. This sample has under 40,000 clones, with roughly four fifths found just once. For this clone: The target antigen is unknown.

The trim removed 8 bases at V and 2 bases at J, leaving 0 bases unmatched. Germline CDR1 is SEHNR and CDR2 is FQNEAQ (reference sequence). This CDR3 comprises 13 residues. Samples held roughly 0.85-11 million cryopreserved PBMC before DNA extraction. The clonotype originates from a man between 18 and 29 years old with HIV. Sequencing used unsorted PBMCs, obtained 0.3 years after starting antiretroviral therapy. The V gene is TRBV7-9, the J gene TRBJ2-6; 7 bases line up with TRBD1. The chain's CDR3 is CASGTAGANVLTF. The CDR3 DNA follows: TGTGCCAGCGGGACAGCTGGGGCCAACGTCCTGACTTTC. Variable domain in full (rest from reference TRBV7-9 and TRBJ2-6): DTGVSQNPRHKITKRGQNVTFRCDPISEHNRLYWYRQTLGQGPEFLTYFQNEAQLEKSRLLSDRFSAERPKGSFSTLEIQRTEQGDSAMYLCASGTAGANVLTFGAGSRLTVL.